These T cell receptor beta chains were read from a single sample in a study of monozygotic twins with inflammatory bowel disease. TCRdb reanalyzed the 5' RACE reads, giving one entry per CDR3 protein sequence and no DNA. The sample totals about 450,000 distinct CDR3 sequences. Sequencing used blood. The receptors were gathered from a human donor with ulcerative colitis or Crohn's disease, or a healthy co-twin of an affected twin (not recorded which). Both conserved end residues are part of each CDR3.

CDR3 length,V gene,J gene,CDR3 protein
15,TRBV7-9,TRBJ1-2,CASSAKTGDYYGYTF
14,TRBV28,TRBJ1-5,CASSSNLQGQPQHF
14,TRBV7-8,TRBJ2-7,CASSLGAGGNEQYF
15,TRBV5-1,TRBJ2-3,CASRSSGTKGDTQYF
14,TRBV6-5,TRBJ1-1,CASSYGQKNTEAFF
13,TRBV12-3/TRBV12-4,TRBJ2-7,CASSLIGSYEQYF
16,TRBV19,TRBJ1-3,CASSMGTGSSVDTIYF
15,TRBV20-1,TRBJ1-3,CSARAGDHSGNTIYF
14,TRBV10-3,TRBJ2-1,CAISEDRGYNEQFF
17,TRBV10-1,TRBJ1-1,CASPPDRRPAENTEAFF
15,TRBV7-9,TRBJ2-1,CASSSGTERINEQFF
14,TRBV6-2/TRBV6-3,TRBJ2-1,CASVSGGLYNEQFF
16,TRBV15,TRBJ2-1,CATSARLGFSYNEQFF
16,TRBV6-5,TRBJ2-3,CASSYSWTGAEDTQYF
14,TRBV5-1,TRBJ2-7,CASSLDPGYYEQYF
15,TRBV10-3,TRBJ2-1,CAMASGGALWNEQFF
12,TRBV24-1,TRBJ1-5,CATSESAQPQHF
16,TRBV6-5,TRBJ2-1,CASSSSGGASYNEQFF
13,TRBV9,TRBJ2-1,CASSKRLADEQFF
15,TRBV12-3/TRBV12-4,TRBJ2-5,CASSLASGLRETQYF
13,TRBV3-1,TRBJ2-7,CASRSRAGGEQYF
13,TRBV2,TRBJ1-2,CASSETPNYGYTF
16,TRBV4-2,TRBJ2-2,CASSPTPLLVAGELFF
17,TRBV5-1,TRBJ2-3,CASSPNPGTGATDTQYF
11,TRBV5-1,TRBJ2-1,CASSRDVEQFF
17,TRBV12-3/TRBV12-4,TRBJ2-3,CASSPSRLASSTDTQYF
15,TRBV7-9,TRBJ2-4,CASSSVAVAKNIQYF
12,TRBV29-1,TRBJ2-1,CSVEGDSNEQFF
14,TRBV29-1,TRBJ1-2,CSVTSQGSNYGYTF
16,TRBV4-1,TRBJ2-2,CASSPWTGSNTGELFF
13,TRBV20-1,TRBJ2-7,CSARRFPSYEQYF
12,TRBV7-2,TRBJ2-1,CASSLAHHEQFF
17,TRBV6-5,TRBJ2-7,CASRLTGASGPPYEQYF
14,TRBV5-1,TRBJ2-7,CASSLAPSSNEQYF
13,TRBV2,TRBJ2-2,CASSPSSPGSCFF
13,TRBV20-1,TRBJ2-1,CSARVAGRSEQFF
13,TRBV6-6,TRBJ2-7,CASCGGGSYEQYF
15,TRBV5-1,TRBJ2-1,CASSLGGPSYNEQFF
15,TRBV3-1,TRBJ2-5,CASRATSGIQETQYF
15,TRBV7-2,TRBJ2-1,CASTPIGLAGAEQFF
15,TRBV11-2,TRBJ2-7,CASSYLRGTVGEQYF